This T cell receptor (beta chain) comes out of a study of response to subunit inactivated influenza vaccine. TCRdb used MiXCR to reprocess the RT-PCR reads, holding one entry per CDR3 protein. This sample yields hundreds of thousands of distinct CDR3 sequences, of which less than 8% are seen a single time; around 13% belongs to the top ten. A few counts support this clonotype. The CDR3 sequence is 12 residues long. Per germline, CDR1 SQVTM and CDR2 ANQGSEA. The V end lost 3 bases, the J end lost 6 bases, and 12 bases lay between the germline ends. The chain uses TRBV29-1 and TRBJ2-7, with D hard to call. The sequence was obtained from a man between 50 and 75 years old who received an inactivated influenza vaccine. Sample: PBMCs from blood, taken roughly 24 months after vaccination. The CDR3 is CSVEAKFGEQYF. The CDR3 nucleotides read TGCAGCGTTGAGGCCAAATTTGGCGAGCAGTACTTC.